This T cell receptor (beta chain) was observed in a study of T cell repertoires in cytomegalovirus infection. V shed 5 bases and J 6 bases; nucleotides not matched to a gene: 10. CDR1 SGHVS and CDR2 FQNEAQ come from the germline V gene. This CDR3 is built from 15 residues. A single record per CDR3 protein comes from TCRdb applying MiXCR to the reads. The repertoire has around 300,000 distinct CDR3 sequences, around 25% of them found once; the top ten carry roughly 13%. There are many counts of this clonotype. Its antigen is not known. The clonotype originates from a human donor in good health (CMV status not recorded). Some clones in this sample may be carry-over from other donors' samples. The sample here was cultured PBMCs, taken from culture after CMV antigen stimulation. V usage is TRBV7-8 and J usage is TRBJ2-1; 7 nucleotides match TRBD2. CDR3: CASSLWTSLPNEQFF. CDR3 sequence (DNA): TGTGCCAGCAGCCTTTGGACTAGTCTACCCAATGAGCAGTTCTTC.